These 4 T cell receptor beta chains share one sample of origin, sequenced in a study of OX40 agonist ivuxolimab in advanced cancers. TCRdb keeps only in-frame clones here, not all; method: immunoSEQ multiplex PCR. The data show about 110,000 clones, 75% to 95% seen once. The starting material was CD4+ or CD8+ T cells sorted from blood, obtained in a trial of the OX40 agonist ivuxolimab. Every receptor here comes from an adult with an advanced solid tumor such as melanoma, head and neck, liver or kidney cancer.

The V call is TRBV27, the J call TRBJ2-2; D remains ambiguous. The germline gives CDR1 MNHEY, CDR2 SMNVEV (reference sequence). Trimming removed 1 base from V and 2 bases from J, with 14 bases in between. The CDR3 loop spans 17 amino acids. CDR3 residues: CASSLFGVGRNTGELFF. The CDR3 DNA reads TGTGCCAGCAGTTTATTTGGTGTCGGCAGAAACACCGGGGAGCTGTTTTTT.

The chain employs TRBV27 and TRBJ2-2; 10 bases fit TRBD2. The CDR3 is 16 amino acids. Germline V gene data show CDR1 as MNHEY and CDR2 as SMNVEV (reference sequence). J lost 4 bases, V lost 6 bases, and 8 bases had no gene match. CDR3 sequence (DNA): TGTGCCAGCAGCCTCAGCGGGAGGGCCGGCACCGGGGAGCTGTTTTTT. Translated: CASSLSGRAGTGELFF.

The gene calls are TRBV14 and TRBJ2-2; perhaps TRBD2 as D (5 bases). CDR3 length equals 17 residues. V was cut by 2 bases and J by 2 bases, with 15 bases left in between. Germline-derived CDR1 and CDR2 are SGHDN and FVKESK. CDR3 loop: CASSQKSWGVNTGELFF. The CDR3 nucleotides are TGTGCCAGCAGCCAAAAGTCTTGGGGAGTAAACACCGGGGAGCTGTTTTTT.

This chain links TRBV19 with TRBJ2-5; D gene unclear. Germline lookup yields CDR1 LNHDA and CDR2 SQIVND (reference sequence). The CDR3 runs 14 residues. Trimming removed 2 bases from V and 1 base from J, with 8 bases in between. The CDR3 bases are TGTGCCAGTAGTATACGGGTTGGCCAAGAGACCCAGTACTTC. Translated: CASSIRVGQETQYF.